Shown below are 21 T cell receptor beta chains from a single sample sequenced in a study of cytomegalovirus exposure and HLA in healthy donors. In the PCR, 60 Vbeta and 13 Jbeta primers were used. TCRdb keeps only in-frame clones here, not all; method: immunoSEQ multiplex PCR. The sample yields fewer than 130,000 clones, about 70% seen once. The sequenced material came from PBMCs. All receptors come from a middle-aged man in good health and CMV-seropositive.

The genes are TRBV5-1 and TRBJ2-2; D remains unclear. The germline V gene encodes CDR1 SGHRS and CDR2 YFSETQ. Trimming took 4 bases from V and 6 from J, leaving 7 bases between them. This CDR3 region has 12 residues. The CDR3 sequence is CASSSSAGELFF. CDR3 bases: TGCGCCAGCAGCAGCAGCGCCGGGGAGCTGTTTTTT.

This chain's CDR3 is CASSPGTGGIEQYF. In DNA, the CDR3 is TGCGCCAGCAGTCCCGGGACAGGGGGTATCGAGCAGTACTTC. This chain links TRBV5-1 with TRBJ2-7, with 11 bases identical to TRBD1. This CDR3 region has 14 residues. Germline trimming cut 5 bases from V and 6 bases from J; bases unmatched to any gene: 7. CDR1 and CDR2 (germline): SGHRS, YFSETQ.

This chain connects TRBV7-6 to TRBJ1-1, with a possible D match to TRBD1 (6 bases). V lost 5 bases and J lost 2, with 12 bases in between. The CDR3 sequence is 14 residues long. Germline CDR1 SGHVS, CDR2 FNYEAQ. Here the CDR3 DNA reads TGTGCCAGCAGCATATACAGGGCCAACACTGAAGCTTTCTTT. Translation: CASSIYRANTEAFF.

V gene TRBV14 combines with J gene TRBJ1-3, with no clear D. CDR1 and CDR2 (germline): SGHDN, FVKESK. There are 16 residues in the CDR3. Trimming stripped 4 bases from V and 0 bases from J, with 13 bases between. The DNA of the CDR3 is TGTGCCAGCAGCCTTCAACCCGGAGGCTCTGGAAACACCATATATTTT. The encoded protein is CASSLQPGGSGNTIYF.

This clone ranks as large. V and J are TRBV5-8 and TRBJ2-1; TRBD2 aligns across 8 bases. The CDR3 runs 13 residues. Germline trimming cut 3 bases from V and 8 bases from J; bases unmatched to any gene: 4. The germline V gene has CDR1 SGHTS and CDR2 YDEGEE. CDR3 nucleotide sequence: TGTGCCAGCAGCTCCGGGGGGGTGGATGAGCAGTTCTTC. This codes for CASSSGGVDEQFF. Drawing the rest from reference TRBV5-8 and TRBJ2-1, the complete variable domain is EAGVTQSPTHLIKTRGQQATLRCSPISGHTSVYWYQQALGLGLQFLLWYDEGEERNRGNFPPRFSGRQFPNYSSELNVNALELEDSALYLCASSSGGVDEQFFGPGTRLTVL.

The chain links TRBV5-1 to TRBJ2-7; 7 bases match TRBD2. CDR3 length: 16 residues. The ends lost 0 bases at V and 4 bases at J; junction bases unmatched: 10. Germline V lookup: CDR1 SGHRS, CDR2 YFSETQ. The CDR3 DNA follows: TGCGCCAGCAGCTTGGGAGGCGGGAGTGGGGCTTACGAGCAGTACTTC. Translating gives CASSLGGGSGAYEQYF.

This clone was counted a few times. This chain links TRBV19 with TRBJ2-7; TRBD2 might be the D (6 bases). CDR1 and CDR2 (germline): LNHDA, SQIVND (reference sequence). The CDR3 totals 16 residues. V lost 3 bases to trimming and J lost 3 bases, with 18 bases between them. CDR3 amino acids: CASSISPGGVSYEQYF. For the CDR3, the DNA is TGTGCCAGTAGTATCTCCCCCGGCGGGGTAAGCTACGAGCAGTACTTC.

The J gene is TRBJ1-2, the V gene TRBV7-2, with unresolved D. The V end was cut by 5 bases, the J end by 2 bases, with 9 bases between. Germline V gene lookup returns CDR1 SGHTA and CDR2 FQGNSA. The CDR3 has 13 amino acids. This CDR3 is CASSEGPNYGYTF. DNA of the CDR3: TGTGCCAGCAGCGAGGGTCCCAACTATGGCTACACCTTC.

The chain couples TRBV5-1 to TRBJ2-1; 10 bases align to TRBD2. This CDR3 contains 18 residues. CDR1 is SGHRS and CDR2 is YFSETQ in the germline V gene. Trimming took 4 bases from V and 4 from J; bases not matched to a gene: 14. The CDR3 DNA sequence: TGCGCCAGCAGCGGCGGGCTAGCGGGGGACTTACGGTACAATGAGCAGTTCTTC. Translated: CASSGGLAGDLRYNEQFF.

As to this clone: Its ends do not fully match the called genes, so a read error is possible. The sample holds other DNA sequences that translate to the same CDR3. V gene TRBV11-2 combines with J gene TRBJ2-7; TRBD1 aligns across 9 bases. This CDR3 is 15 amino acids long. Germline V lookup: CDR1 SGHAT, CDR2 FQNNGV. The chain's CDR3 is CASSPWTGVSYEQYF. CDR3 sequence (DNA): TGTGCCAGCAGCCCCTGGACAGGGGTCTCCTACGAGCAGTACTTT.

V gene TRBV19 combines with J gene TRBJ1-5; D is possibly TRBD1 (6 bases). Per germline, CDR1 LNHDA and CDR2 SQIVND (reference sequence). This CDR3 has 12 amino acids. Trimming left V 11 bases short and J 5 bases short, with 13 bases between. CDR3 sequence reads: CAVGQPYQPQHF. CDR3 bases: TGTGCCGTCGGACAGCCCTATCAGCCCCAGCATTTT.

The chain uses TRBV19 and TRBJ2-5; 12 nucleotides agree with TRBD1. V was pared by 1 base and J by 5 bases, with 5 bases of the junction left unmatched. Germline V gene lookup returns CDR1 LNHDA and CDR2 SQIVND (reference sequence). CDR3 length equals 16 residues. The CDR3 loop is CASSIVGQGAGETQYF. CDR3 sequence (DNA): TGTGCCAGTAGTATAGTGGGACAGGGGGCCGGGGAGACCCAGTACTTC.

The chain uses TRBV12-5 and TRBJ2-7, with D possibly being TRBD2 (6 bases). V was trimmed by 8 bases and J by 7 bases, leaving 18 bases between them. Germline V lookup: CDR1 LGHNT, CDR2 FRNRAP. The CDR3 totals 13 residues. The CDR3 bases are TGTGCTAGTTCCCCGGAGGGGTTGTTAGAGCAGTACTTC. Its translation is CASSPEGLLEQYF.

The chain recombines TRBV9 with TRBJ1-1; 9 bases fit TRBD1. V shed 3 bases, J shed 3 bases, and the junction held 12 bases outside the gene matches. In germline, CDR1 is SGDLS, CDR2 YYNGEE. The CDR3 length is 17 residues. CDR3 in amino acids: CASSAVPGQGVDTEAFF. In DNA, the CDR3 is TGTGCCAGCAGCGCCGTGCCGGGACAGGGCGTTGACACTGAAGCTTTCTTT.

Only a few counts were recorded for this clone. J is TRBJ2-3 and V is TRBV9; 8 bases line up with TRBD1. This CDR3 has 12 amino acids. CDR1 SGDLS and CDR2 YYNGEE come from the germline V gene. V lost 4 bases and J lost 14; bases outside the gene matches: 9. The CDR3 DNA reads as TGTGCCAGCAGCTCGCCAGGGGGCGATCCGTATTTT. Encoded protein: CASSSPGGDPYF. Complete variable domain (other parts from reference TRBV9 and TRBJ2-3): DSGVTQTPKHLITATGQRVTLRCSPRSGDLSVYWYQQSLDQGLQFLIQYYNGEERAKGNILERFSAQQFPDLHSELNLSSLELGDSALYFCASSSPGGDPYFGPGTRLTVL.

The chain is built from TRBV27 and TRBJ2-7; TRBD1 aligns across 8 bases. The CDR3 has 15 residues. Trimming at V came to 1 base and at J to 2 bases, leaving 4 bases not matched to a gene. Germline assignment: CDR1 MNHEY and CDR2 SMNVEV (reference sequence). Written as DNA, the CDR3 is TGTGCCAGCAGTTTATTGGGGACAGGTGCCTACGAGCAGTACTTC. This sequence encodes CASSLLGTGAYEQYF.

The genes are TRBV19 and TRBJ1-4, with 7 positions matching TRBD1. Trimming removed 5 bases from V and 0 bases from J; junction bases left unmatched: 9. The CDR3 consists of 17 residues. Looked up from germline, CDR1 is LNHDA and CDR2 is SQIVND (reference sequence). The CDR3 is CASSAGGQKATNEKLFF. In nucleotides, the CDR3 is TGTGCCAGTAGTGCAGGGGGTCAAAAAGCAACTAATGAAAAACTGTTTTTT.

The chain combines TRBV6-6 with TRBJ2-2; a weak D match, TRBD1 (6 bases). Germline CDR1 MNHNY, CDR2 SVGAGI (reference sequence). Trimming took off 0 bases at V and 5 bases at J, with 10 bases between the two ends. The CDR3 consists of 15 residues. In DNA form, the CDR3 reads TGTGCCAGCAGTTACTCAGTCAGGGGAACCGGGGAGCTGTTTTTT. It encodes CASSYSVRGTGELFF.

The chain uses TRBV6-5 and TRBJ2-7, with 8 positions matching TRBD1. The CDR3 has 14 amino acids. Trimming removed 7 bases from V and 7 bases from J; junction bases left unmatched: 12. Germline CDR1 and CDR2: MNHEY and SVGAGI. The CDR3 region has the DNA TGTGCCAGCACCCCCAGCAGGGGGCCGGGAGAGCAGTACTTC. Translating it yields CASTPSRGPGEQYF.

The chain couples TRBV5-5 to TRBJ2-7, with a weak D call TRBD2 (6 bases). The V end lost 3 bases, the J end lost 4 bases, and 11 bases lay between the germline ends. Germline V CDR1 and CDR2: SGHKS, YYEKEE (reference sequence). The CDR3 spans 13 residues. The CDR3 region has the DNA TGTGCCAGCAGCTGGCGGGAATGGTACGAGCAGTACTTC. As protein: CASSWREWYEQYF.

The sample holds a few counts of this clone. This chain joins TRBV7-2 and TRBJ2-3; D remains unclear. V was cut by 2 bases and J by 4 bases, with 4 bases left in between. There are 12 residues in the CDR3. Looked up from germline, CDR1 is SGHTA and CDR2 is FQGNSA. CDR3 region: CASSLNSDTQYF. The CDR3 nucleotides read TGTGCCAGCAGCTTAAACTCAGATACGCAGTATTTT.